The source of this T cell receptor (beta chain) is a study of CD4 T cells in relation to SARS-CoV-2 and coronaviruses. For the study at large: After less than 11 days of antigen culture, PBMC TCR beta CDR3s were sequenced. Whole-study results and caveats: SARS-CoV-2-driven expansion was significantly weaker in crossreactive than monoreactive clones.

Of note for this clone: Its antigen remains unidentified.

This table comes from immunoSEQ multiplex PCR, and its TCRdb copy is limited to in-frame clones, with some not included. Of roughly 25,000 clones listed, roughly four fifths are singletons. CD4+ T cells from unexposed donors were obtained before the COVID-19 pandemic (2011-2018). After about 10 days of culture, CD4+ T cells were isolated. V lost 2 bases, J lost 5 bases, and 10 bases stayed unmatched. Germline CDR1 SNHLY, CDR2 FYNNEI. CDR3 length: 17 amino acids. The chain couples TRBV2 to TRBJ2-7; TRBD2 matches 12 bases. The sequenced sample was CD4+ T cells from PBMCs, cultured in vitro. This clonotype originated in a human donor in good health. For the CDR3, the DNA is TGTGCCAGCAGTGAATGGGCTAGCGGGAGGGTAGTCCACGAGCAGTACTTC. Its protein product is CASSEWASGRVVHEQYF.